The 17 T cell receptor beta chains below come from one sample, sequenced in a study of tumor-infiltrating lymphocytes in oesophageal squamous cell carcinoma. Using its own MiXCR run on the PCR reads, TCRdb lists one record per CDR3 protein. Of around 12,000 distinct CDR3 sequences detected, around half appear once; the ten largest clones hold over 25%. What was sequenced was esophageal tumor tissue. The source is a female donor with esophageal squamous cell carcinoma.

This clonotype was found many times. The J gene is TRBJ2-7, the V gene TRBV18; 15 bases fit TRBD2. Germline assignment: CDR1 KGHSH and CDR2 LQKENI. With V trimmed by 5 bases and J by 4 bases, 15 bases remained unmatched. The CDR3 spans 19 residues. DNA of the CDR3: TGTGCCAGCTCATCCACTGAACCGGGACTAGCGGGAGGATCGTACGAGCAGTACTTC. This sequence encodes CASSSTEPGLAGGSYEQYF.

This clonotype is labeled medium-sized. The chain carries TRBV6-6 and TRBJ2-1; 7 bases map to TRBD2. The CDR3 contains 18 residues. Germline loops: CDR1 MNHNY, CDR2 SVGAGI (reference sequence). V lost 0 bases to trimming and J lost 7 bases; unmatched junction nucleotides: 15. CDR3 in amino acids: CASSYSTRRERLWNEQFF. The CDR3, as DNA: TGTGCCAGCAGTTACTCGACGCGGCGGGAGCGACTCTGGAATGAGCAGTTCTTC.

The gene calls are TRBV11-1 and TRBJ2-2, with a possible D match to TRBD1 (6 bases). Trimming took off 5 bases at V and 8 bases at J, with 15 bases between the two ends. The CDR3 spans 14 residues. The germline CDR1 and CDR2 sequences are SGHAT and FQDESV (reference sequence). CDR3 sequence reads: CASSRGQNGGELFF. DNA of the CDR3: TGTGCCAGCAGCCGAGGACAGAACGGAGGGGAGCTGTTTTTT.

This clonotype was recorded a few times. The V gene is TRBV7-3, the J gene TRBJ2-3; TRBD2 matches 12 bases. Per the germline V gene, CDR1 is SGHTA and CDR2 is FQGTGA. Germline trimming cut 5 bases from V and 6 bases from J; bases unmatched to any gene: 6. The CDR3 extends over 15 amino acids. The CDR3 loop is CASSPLAGGMDTQYF. As DNA, the CDR3 is TGTGCCAGCAGCCCACTAGCGGGGGGCATGGATACGCAGTATTTT.

In its sample, this clonotype was seen once. This chain links TRBV7-2 with TRBJ2-4; D may be TRBD2 (5 bases). Trimming removed 7 bases at V and 13 bases at J, with 20 bases between. The CDR3 runs 13 residues. Germline lookup yields CDR1 SGHTA and CDR2 FQGNSA. CDR3 DNA: TGTGCCAGCACCTTCTATCGGGCAAGGGAGCAGTACTTC. Residues: CASTFYRAREQYF.

Sample share makes this clonotype medium-sized (0.01 to 0.1%). J is TRBJ1-2 and V is TRBV6-1; 8 nucleotides agree with TRBD1. This CDR3 region has 17 residues. V shed 8 bases, J shed 0 bases, and the junction held 14 bases outside the gene matches. Germline V gene data show CDR1 as MNHNS and CDR2 as SASEGT. This CDR3 reads CASSFRDRRSANYGYTF. For the CDR3, the DNA is TGTGCCAGCTCCTTCCGGGACAGGAGGAGTGCTAACTATGGCTACACCTTC.

The chain employs TRBV7-8 and TRBJ2-7; TRBD2 aligns across 8 bases. Germline V gene sequence: CDR1 SGHVS, CDR2 FQNEAQ. This CDR3 comprises 14 residues. V trimming: 6 bases; J trimming: 2 bases; junction bases outside the gene matches: 6. CDR3 sequence reads: CASSQTGGPYEQYF. The CDR3 bases are TGTGCCAGCAGTCAGACGGGAGGGCCCTACGAGCAGTACTTC.

The chain carries TRBV7-2 and TRBJ2-3, with 9 nucleotides matching TRBD2. This CDR3 is built from 20 residues. Germline V lookup: CDR1 SGHTA, CDR2 FQGNSA. J lost 1 base, V lost 5 bases, and 19 bases had no gene match. The CDR3 loop is CASSPRGVRGGRVGTDTQYF. The DNA for the CDR3 is TGTGCCAGCAGCCCCCGGGGTGTGCGGGGGGGCCGTGTAGGCACAGATACGCAGTATTTT.

The chain employs TRBV7-3 and TRBJ2-5, with 8 bases identical to TRBD2. Germline V gene sequence: CDR1 SGHTA, CDR2 FQGTGA. The J segment lost 5 bases and the V segment lost 1 base, leaving 6 bases of the junction unmatched. The CDR3 loop spans 15 amino acids. CDR3: CASSLSSTGGETQYF. In nucleotides, the CDR3 is TGTGCCAGCAGCTTAAGCTCAACGGGGGGGGAGACCCAGTACTTC.

Worth noting for this clonotype: An end of the junction does not agree with germline; a read error may underlie this. J is TRBJ2-7 and V is TRBV28; D may be TRBD1 (6 bases). The germline CDR1 and CDR2 sequences are MDHEN and SYDVKM. The CDR3 has 15 residues. The CDR3 bases are TGTGCCAGCAGACCCCAGGGGTTAGATATCTACGAGCAGTACTTT. This gives the protein CASRPQGLDIYEQYF.

This clonotype appeared a few times. The CDR3 does not end in the conserved phenylalanine or tryptophan, so this is likely a read error. The DNA is omitted, as the CDR3 cannot be located on it reliably, and the CDR3 follows TCRdb's listing. The chain has TRBV6-1 and TRBJ1-6. The germline gives CDR1 MNHNS, CDR2 SASEGT. With termini counted, the CDR3 has 17 amino acids. The CDR3 sequence is CASTPTASSSYEQYFGP.

Comments on this clonotype: The junction departs from the called germline gene at one end, perhaps through a read error. The chain employs TRBV5-1 and TRBJ2-5, with no clear D. The germline gives CDR1 SGHRS, CDR2 YFSETQ. This CDR3 is 14 amino acids long. The CDR3 protein is CTSSSQSKSNEQYF. The CDR3 nucleotides are TGCACCAGCAGCTCACAGTCCAAGTCCAATGAGCAGTACTTC.

This clonotype appeared a few times. The missing conserved phenylalanine or tryptophan at the end of this CDR3 makes a read error likely. The limits of the CDR3 on the DNA are not certain, so only TCRdb's listed CDR3 is given. The rearrangement uses TRBV7-2 and TRBJ2-5; the table's D call, TRBD1, has no DNA check behind it. Counting both end residues, the CDR3 totals 17 amino acids. In germline, CDR1 is SGHTA, CDR2 FQGNSA. CDR3 region: CASSLRTGRNDEQFFGS.

The chain has TRBV2 and TRBJ1-3, with no clear D. V dropped 0 bases and J dropped 0 bases, with 12 bases sitting between them. Germline V gene data show CDR1 as SNHLY and CDR2 as FYNNEI. CDR3 length equals 17 residues. As DNA, the CDR3 is TGTGCCAGCAGTGAAGCGATTGCAACCAACTCTGGAAACACCATATATTTT. Protein: CASSEAIATNSGNTIYF.

A single count supports this clonotype. V is TRBV7-6 and J is TRBJ2-3; maybe TRBD2 (6 bases). The J call could be wrong; TRBJ2-5 is a better fit for the DNA end. This CDR3 has 13 residues. Germline V gene data show CDR1 as SGHVS and CDR2 as FNYEAQ. The CDR3 DNA is TGTGCCAGCAGCTTAGGAGGGAGGGAGACCCAGTACTTC. Translation gives CASSLGGRETQYF.

The V call is TRBV7-6, the J call TRBJ2-7; D is ambiguous. The J call may be mistaken, given a closer DNA end match to TRBJ2-5. CDR1 is SGHVS and CDR2 is FNYEAQ in the germline V gene. CDR3 size: 13 residues. For the CDR3, the DNA is TGTGCCAGCAGCCCGGGTCAGGCGAAGACCCAGTACTTC. This codes for CASSPGQAKTQYF.

This chain connects TRBV11-3 to TRBJ2-5; tentative D call: TRBD2 (5 bases). Gene TRBJ2-3 matches the end of the DNA better, so the J call may be wrong. This CDR3 region has 17 residues. The germline CDR1 and CDR2 sequences are SGHNT and YENEEA. CDR3 sequence (DNA): TGTGCCAGCAGCGCCCTGGGTGGCGGGTCTAGCACAGATACGCAGTATTTT. This encodes CASSALGGGSSTDTQYF.